The rows below give T cell receptor beta chains drawn from one sample of a study of regulatory T cells in long-lasting Graves disease. Each CDR3 protein is one row after TCRdb ran MiXCR on the multiplex PCR reads. The sample records over 350,000 distinct CDR3 sequences, around 15% being singletons. In addition, the sample was reused for a study of T cells in Graves' hyperthyroidism and ophthalmopathy.

This specimen was peripheral blood mononuclear cells (PBMCs), taken at new diagnosis, from a patient treated with antithyroid drugs. Receptors were obtained from a woman aged 50 to 60 with Graves disease. Both conserved end residues are part of each CDR3. D genes are given only for firm matches. Clone size, where shown, is once, few, many, or a class for clones that have expanded.

cdr3_length: 14
j_call: TRBJ1-5
clone_size: many
d_call: NA
v_call: TRBV5-6
cdr3_nt: TGTGCCAGCAGCTTCGGGACGACGGAGCAGCCCCAGCATTTT
cdr3_aa: CASSFGTTEQPQHF

cdr3_length: 15
j_call: TRBJ2-2
clone_size: many
d_call: TRBD2
v_call: TRBV30
cdr3_nt: TGTGCCTGGAAAAGGCGGGAGGGCCACACCGGGGAGCTGTTTTTT
cdr3_aa: CAWKRREGHTGELFF

cdr3_length: 14
j_call: TRBJ1-1
clone_size: NA
d_call: NA
v_call: TRBV9
cdr3_nt: TGTGCCAGCAGCGGACATAGGGGGGACGCTAGGGCTTTCTTT
cdr3_aa: CASSGHRGDARAFF

cdr3_length: 14
j_call: TRBJ2-3
clone_size: few
d_call: NA
v_call: TRBV19
cdr3_nt: TGTGCCAGTAGTATTGGGCAGGTCACAGATACGCAGTATTTT
cdr3_aa: CASSIGQVTDTQYF

cdr3_length: 13
j_call: TRBJ1-1
clone_size: many
d_call: NA
v_call: TRBV7-9
cdr3_nt: TGTGCCAGCAGCTTAGAACAGGCCACTGAAGCTTTCTTT
cdr3_aa: CASSLEQATEAFF

cdr3_length: 13
j_call: TRBJ1-1
clone_size: NA
d_call: NA
v_call: TRBV10-3
cdr3_nt: TGTGCCATCAGTGGCGACTGGAACACTGAAGCTTTCTTT
cdr3_aa: CAISGDWNTEAFF

cdr3_length: 14
j_call: TRBJ2-2
clone_size: many
d_call: NA
v_call: TRBV9
cdr3_nt: TGTGCCAGCAGCGTTTACAGTTTCACCGGGGAGCTGTTTTTT
cdr3_aa: CASSVYSFTGELFF

cdr3_length: 14
j_call: TRBJ2-1
clone_size: many
d_call: TRBD2
v_call: TRBV27
cdr3_nt: TGTGCCAGCAGTTCTCACGGGGGGGTGAATGAGCAGTTCTTC
cdr3_aa: CASSSHGGVNEQFF

cdr3_length: 15
j_call: TRBJ1-5
clone_size: NA
d_call: TRBD1
v_call: TRBV5-1
cdr3_nt: TGCGCCAGCAGCTACACCACAGGGGGCAATCAGCCCCAGCATTTT
cdr3_aa: CASSYTTGGNQPQHF

cdr3_length: 16
j_call: TRBJ2-7
clone_size: NA
d_call: TRBD2
v_call: TRBV19
cdr3_nt: TGTGCCAGTAGTATCGGGACTAGCGGGAGTTCCTACGAGCAGTACTTC
cdr3_aa: CASSIGTSGSSYEQYF

cdr3_length: 12
j_call: TRBJ2-1
clone_size: few
d_call: TRBD1
v_call: TRBV3-1
cdr3_nt: TGTGCCAGCAGTACGACAGGGTCTGAGCAGTTCTTC
cdr3_aa: CASSTTGSEQFF

cdr3_length: 13
j_call: TRBJ2-1
clone_size: many
d_call: NA
v_call: TRBV12-3/TRBV12-4
cdr3_nt: TGTGCCAGCAGTTTAATCGAGGGTCTGTGGCAGTTCTTC
cdr3_aa: CASSLIEGLWQFF

cdr3_length: 15
j_call: TRBJ2-1
clone_size: many
d_call: NA
v_call: TRBV7-9
cdr3_nt: TGTGCCAGCAGCTTAGCGGTTGGGACCTACAATGAGCAGTTCTTC
cdr3_aa: CASSLAVGTYNEQFF

cdr3_length: 14
j_call: TRBJ2-3
clone_size: many
d_call: TRBD2
v_call: TRBV28
cdr3_nt: TGTGCCAGCAGGGGTCTAGCGGACACAGATACGCAGTATTTT
cdr3_aa: CASRGLADTDTQYF

cdr3_length: 15
j_call: TRBJ2-1
clone_size: NA
d_call: NA
v_call: TRBV18
cdr3_nt: TGTGCCAGCTCACCGCTCGGGGCGGGATCGGATGAGCAGTTCTTC
cdr3_aa: CASSPLGAGSDEQFF

cdr3_length: 15
j_call: TRBJ2-7
clone_size: many
d_call: TRBD1
v_call: TRBV12-3/TRBV12-4
cdr3_nt: TGTGCCAGCAGTCCTACAGGGGACCGAACCTACGAGCAGTACTTC
cdr3_aa: CASSPTGDRTYEQYF

cdr3_length: 15
j_call: TRBJ2-2
clone_size: many
d_call: TRBD1
v_call: TRBV20-1
cdr3_nt: TGCAGTGCTGATACCGGGACAGGGGTCACCGGGGAGCTGTTTTTT
cdr3_aa: CSADTGTGVTGELFF

cdr3_length: 13
j_call: TRBJ2-7
clone_size: few
d_call: TRBD2
v_call: TRBV28
cdr3_nt: TGTGCCAGCTGGAATAGCGGGAAGCCCGAGCAGTACTTC
cdr3_aa: CASWNSGKPEQYF

cdr3_length: 16
j_call: TRBJ2-4
clone_size: few
d_call: NA
v_call: TRBV12-3/TRBV12-4
cdr3_nt: TGTGCCAGCAGGCCGCGGACAGCCCGGGGCAAAAACATTCAGTACTTC
cdr3_aa: CASRPRTARGKNIQYF

cdr3_length: 14
j_call: TRBJ2-7
clone_size: once
d_call: TRBD2
v_call: TRBV6-1
cdr3_nt: TGTGCCAGCAGTGCGGGGGTCCCCGGGGGGGAGCAGTACTTC
cdr3_aa: CASSAGVPGGEQYF

cdr3_length: 15
j_call: TRBJ2-3
clone_size: NA
d_call: NA
v_call: TRBV7-3
cdr3_nt: TGTGCCAGCAGCCCCGATAGCGTAAGCACAGATACGCAGTATTTT
cdr3_aa: CASSPDSVSTDTQYF

cdr3_length: 19
j_call: TRBJ2-3
clone_size: many
d_call: TRBD2
v_call: TRBV3-1
cdr3_nt: TGTGCCAGCAGCCAGGGAAGCCTGGGGACTAGCGGGAGAAGGAGTACGCAGTATTTT
cdr3_aa: CASSQGSLGTSGRRSTQYF

cdr3_length: 16
j_call: TRBJ2-6
clone_size: few
d_call: NA
v_call: TRBV6-1
cdr3_nt: TGTGCCAGCAGTCGAGTTGACTCCTCTGGGGCCAACGTCCTGACTTTC
cdr3_aa: CASSRVDSSGANVLTF

cdr3_length: 13
j_call: TRBJ2-7
clone_size: NA
d_call: TRBD1
v_call: TRBV5-8
cdr3_nt: TGTGCCAGCAGCTTCTACAGGGGATACGAGCAGTACTTC
cdr3_aa: CASSFYRGYEQYF

cdr3_length: 12
j_call: TRBJ2-5
clone_size: many
d_call: NA
v_call: TRBV28
cdr3_nt: TGTGCCAGCAGTTCCCCTTCTGGGACCCAGTACTTC
cdr3_aa: CASSSPSGTQYF

cdr3_length: 14
j_call: TRBJ1-2
clone_size: many
d_call: NA
v_call: TRBV6-1
cdr3_nt: TGTGCCAGCAGGCCGGGAGTCAGTCTATGGGGCTACACCTTC
cdr3_aa: CASRPGVSLWGYTF

cdr3_length: 18
j_call: TRBJ2-1
clone_size: many
d_call: TRBD1
v_call: TRBV10-3
cdr3_nt: TGTGCCATCAGTGAGTCTCCTGGACAGGGGAGCTCCTACAATGAGCAGTTCTTC
cdr3_aa: CAISESPGQGSSYNEQFF

cdr3_length: 14
j_call: TRBJ1-6
clone_size: NA
d_call: TRBD1
v_call: TRBV6-1
cdr3_nt: TGTGCCAGCAGAGAGGACAGGGGGCATTCACCCCTCCACTTT
cdr3_aa: CASREDRGHSPLHF

cdr3_length: 15
j_call: TRBJ1-5
clone_size: NA
d_call: NA
v_call: TRBV28
cdr3_nt: TGTGCCAGCAGCCCAGGCGGAAATTGCAATCAGCCCCAGCATTTT
cdr3_aa: CASSPGGNCNQPQHF

cdr3_length: 14
j_call: TRBJ1-4
clone_size: many
d_call: NA
v_call: TRBV27
cdr3_nt: TGTGCCAGTAGGCTAGATGGGACTAATGAAAAACTGTTTTTT
cdr3_aa: CASRLDGTNEKLFF

cdr3_length: 16
j_call: TRBJ2-7
clone_size: many
d_call: NA
v_call: TRBV9
cdr3_nt: TGTGCCAGCAGCCTCCGCAACGAAGCGCTCCCTAACGAGCAGTACTTC
cdr3_aa: CASSLRNEALPNEQYF

cdr3_length: 15
j_call: TRBJ2-7
clone_size: many
d_call: TRBD2
v_call: TRBV7-9
cdr3_nt: TGTGCCAGCAGTCTTCCGACTAGCGGCCGCTACGAGCAGTACTTC
cdr3_aa: CASSLPTSGRYEQYF

cdr3_length: 15
j_call: TRBJ2-1
clone_size: NA
d_call: TRBD2
v_call: TRBV27
cdr3_nt: TGTGCCAGTAGCACCTCTGGACTAGCGGGAGGAGGGCAGTTCTTC
cdr3_aa: CASSTSGLAGGGQFF

cdr3_length: 14
j_call: TRBJ1-1
clone_size: many
d_call: NA
v_call: TRBV30
cdr3_nt: TGTGCCTGGAGTGTAAGTCTGGCAGGGCCTGAAGCTTTCTTT
cdr3_aa: CAWSVSLAGPEAFF

cdr3_length: 16
j_call: TRBJ2-1
clone_size: NA
d_call: NA
v_call: TRBV5-1
cdr3_nt: TGCGCCAGCAGCTGGACGGGAGATGCGTCCTACAATGAGCAGTTCTTC
cdr3_aa: CASSWTGDASYNEQFF

cdr3_length: 15
j_call: TRBJ2-7
clone_size: many
d_call: NA
v_call: TRBV7-9
cdr3_nt: TGTGCCAGCAGCTTAGGTGGACAGGGAGGGGACGAGCAGTACTTC
cdr3_aa: CASSLGGQGGDEQYF

cdr3_length: 15
j_call: TRBJ1-2
clone_size: many
d_call: NA
v_call: TRBV28
cdr3_nt: TGTGCCACCCCAGGTTCGGCAGGGGAAAACTATGGCTACACCTTC
cdr3_aa: CATPGSAGENYGYTF

cdr3_length: 16
j_call: TRBJ2-7
clone_size: few
d_call: TRBD2
v_call: TRBV11-3
cdr3_nt: TGTGCCAGCAGCCCGAGAACTAGCGGGAGGATCAACGAGCAGTACTTC
cdr3_aa: CASSPRTSGRINEQYF

cdr3_length: 15
j_call: TRBJ1-5
clone_size: NA
d_call: NA
v_call: TRBV12-3/TRBV12-4
cdr3_nt: TGTGCCAGCAGTTTAGGTCAGGGCCCCTTTTCATCCCAGCATTTT
cdr3_aa: CASSLGQGPFSSQHF

cdr3_length: 15
j_call: TRBJ1-5
clone_size: many
d_call: NA
v_call: TRBV28
cdr3_nt: TGTGCCAGCAGGGCCGGCAGGGTTGGCAATCAGCCCCAGCATTTT
cdr3_aa: CASRAGRVGNQPQHF

cdr3_length: 16
j_call: TRBJ2-1
clone_size: few
d_call: TRBD2
v_call: TRBV6-9
cdr3_nt: TGTGCCAGCAGTTTTTCCCTAGCGGGAGAATTTAATGAGCAGTTCTTC
cdr3_aa: CASSFSLAGEFNEQFF

cdr3_length: 15
j_call: TRBJ2-7
clone_size: few
d_call: TRBD2
v_call: TRBV20-1
cdr3_nt: TGCAGTGCTAGAGATTCCCAGCGGGGTTTGGGGGAGCAGTACTTC
cdr3_aa: CSARDSQRGLGEQYF

cdr3_length: 16
j_call: TRBJ2-1
clone_size: few
d_call: NA
v_call: TRBV7-9
cdr3_nt: TGTGCCAGCAGCTACCCAGGGGCCAACCTGGGGAATGAGCAGTTCTTC
cdr3_aa: CASSYPGANLGNEQFF

cdr3_length: 13
j_call: TRBJ2-3
clone_size: many
d_call: TRBD1
v_call: TRBV5-1
cdr3_nt: TGCGCCAGCAGCATCGGGACAGAAGATACGCAGTATTTT
cdr3_aa: CASSIGTEDTQYF

cdr3_length: 15
j_call: TRBJ2-3
clone_size: few
d_call: NA
v_call: TRBV10-3
cdr3_nt: TGTGCCATCAGTGACAGGTTTGAGGGCACAGATACGCAGTATTTT
cdr3_aa: CAISDRFEGTDTQYF

cdr3_length: 15
j_call: TRBJ2-7
clone_size: many
d_call: NA
v_call: TRBV7-9
cdr3_nt: TGTGCCAGCAGCTTAGCAGGTCACAGAGTCCACGAGCAGTACTTC
cdr3_aa: CASSLAGHRVHEQYF

cdr3_length: 16
j_call: TRBJ1-5
clone_size: NA
d_call: NA
v_call: TRBV13
cdr3_nt: TGTGCCAGCAGACAGAAACAGGTTTATAGCAATCAGCCCCAGCATTTT
cdr3_aa: CASRQKQVYSNQPQHF

cdr3_length: 16
j_call: TRBJ2-3
clone_size: NA
d_call: TRBD2
v_call: TRBV28
cdr3_nt: TGTGCCAGCAGTTTAGGCGGGGGGTTACACACAGATACGCAGTATTTT
cdr3_aa: CASSLGGGLHTDTQYF

cdr3_length: 17
j_call: TRBJ2-7
clone_size: many
d_call: TRBD1
v_call: TRBV6-5
cdr3_nt: TGTGCCAGCAGTTACTCTTCGACAGGGCACGAGTCCTACGAGCAGTACTTC
cdr3_aa: CASSYSSTGHESYEQYF

cdr3_length: 12
j_call: TRBJ2-1
clone_size: few
d_call: NA
v_call: TRBV4-1
cdr3_nt: TGCGCCAGCAGCCAAAACCGGAATGAGCAGTTCTTC
cdr3_aa: CASSQNRNEQFF

cdr3_length: 15
j_call: TRBJ1-5
clone_size: NA
d_call: TRBD1
v_call: TRBV3-1
cdr3_nt: TGTGCCAGCAGCCAGGGGGGACAGGGTCCCCAGCCCCAGCATTTT
cdr3_aa: CASSQGGQGPQPQHF

cdr3_length: 14
j_call: TRBJ2-7
clone_size: NA
d_call: NA
v_call: TRBV28
cdr3_nt: TGTGCCAGCCTCTCAGGGGTTAAGTTCAACGAGCAGTACTTC
cdr3_aa: CASLSGVKFNEQYF